This T cell receptor (beta chain) is drawn from a study of glioma-infiltrating T cells after dendritic cell vaccination. Assay: immunoSEQ multiplex PCR; the TCRdb copy retains only in-frame clones and omits some. The table records roughly 100,000 clones, roughly 81% of them present only once. The sequencing used blood, collected before dendritic cell vaccination. The sequence was obtained from a human donor with glioblastoma.

CDR3 DNA: TGCGCCAGCAGTGAGTCTCCGGGGGAAAATTCACCCCTCCACTTT. Its protein product is CASSESPGENSPLHF. V gene TRBV10-1 combines with J gene TRBJ1-6; TRBD1 might be the D (5 bases). Trimming left V 0 bases short and J 7 bases short, with 10 bases between. This CDR3 comprises 15 residues. Germline loops: CDR1 WNHNN, CDR2 SYGVQD (reference sequence).